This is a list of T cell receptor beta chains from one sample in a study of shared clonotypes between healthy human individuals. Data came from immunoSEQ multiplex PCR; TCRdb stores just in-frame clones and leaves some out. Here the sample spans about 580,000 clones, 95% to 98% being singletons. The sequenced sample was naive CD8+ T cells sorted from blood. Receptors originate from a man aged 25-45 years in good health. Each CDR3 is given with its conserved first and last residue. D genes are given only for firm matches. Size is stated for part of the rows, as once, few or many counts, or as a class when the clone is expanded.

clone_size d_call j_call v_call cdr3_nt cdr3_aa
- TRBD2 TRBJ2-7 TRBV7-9 TGTGCCAGCAGCCCCATAGCGGGACTTAGCTACGAGCAGTACTTC CASSPIAGLSYEQYF
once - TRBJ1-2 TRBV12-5 TGTGCTAGTGCCTTTGGTACTGGCTTTCGAAATTACACCTTC CASAFGTGFRNYTF
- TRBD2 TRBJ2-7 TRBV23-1 TGCGCCAGCAGTCAAAAGGCGGCTAGCGGAAACTACGAGCAGTACTTC CASSQKAASGNYEQYF
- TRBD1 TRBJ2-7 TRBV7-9 TGTGCCATCCCAAAGGGGGCAGGGGGCCTCTACGAGCAGTACTTC CAIPKGAGGLYEQYF
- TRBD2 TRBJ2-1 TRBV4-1 TGCGCCAGCAGCCAATTTAGACTAGCAGGTAATGAGCAGTTCTTC CASSQFRLAGNEQFF
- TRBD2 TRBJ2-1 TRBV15 TGTGCCACCGCGCCACTAGCGGAACATAATGAGCAGTTCTTC CATAPLAEHNEQFF
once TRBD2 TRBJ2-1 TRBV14 TGTGCCAGCAAGCGGGAGGGCCAGGGCAATGAGCAGTTCTTC CASKREGQGNEQFF
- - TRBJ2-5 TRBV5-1 TGCGCCAGCAGCTTGGTGGCAGGTTCGGAGACCCAGTACTTC CASSLVAGSETQYF
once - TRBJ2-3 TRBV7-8 TGTGCCAGCAGCTTAGCAGAGAGTTTCCCAGATACGCAGTATTTT CASSLAESFPDTQYF
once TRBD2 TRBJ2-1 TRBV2 TGTGCCAGCAGTGACGGGCTAGCGGATTACAATGAGCAGTTCTTC CASSDGLADYNEQFF
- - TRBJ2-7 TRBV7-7 TGTGCCAGCAGCGAGGGGGTCTTATCCTACGAGCAGTACTTC CASSEGVLSYEQYF
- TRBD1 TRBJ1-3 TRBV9 TGTGCCAGCAGCCCAGGGGACAGCGAAGACACCATATATTTT CASSPGDSEDTIYF
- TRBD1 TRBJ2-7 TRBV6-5 TGTGCCAGCAGTTACTCTTCCGGGACAGGGGTCGAGCAGTACTTC CASSYSSGTGVEQYF
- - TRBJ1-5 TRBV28 TGTGCCAGCATGGGGGAAGTCTTCCCGCCCCAGCATTTT CASMGEVFPPQHF
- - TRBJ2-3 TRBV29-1 TGCAGCGCCCTAGGGCTAGCCACGAAACCGCTAGATACGCAGTATTTT CSALGLATKPLDTQYF
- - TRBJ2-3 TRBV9 TGTGCCAGCAGCGTAGAAGGCGGGACTAGCACAGATACGCAGTATTTT CASSVEGGTSTDTQYF
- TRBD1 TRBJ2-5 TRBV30 TGTGCCTGGAGTTTAGGGGGCGGAGAGACCCAGTACTTC CAWSLGGGETQYF
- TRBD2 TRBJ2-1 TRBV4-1 TGCGCCAGCAGCCAAGCTAGCGGCGCCAATGAGCAGTTCTTC CASSQASGANEQFF
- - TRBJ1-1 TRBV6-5 TGTGCCAGCAGTTCTCTCATGGGGACTGAAGCTTTCTTT CASSSLMGTEAFF
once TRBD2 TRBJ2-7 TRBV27 TGCGCCAGCAGTTCCGGGACTAGCGGGATCTACGAGCAGTACTTC CASSSGTSGIYEQYF
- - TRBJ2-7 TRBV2 TGTGCCAGCAGGGATCTAACCTACGAGCAGTACTTC CASRDLTYEQYF
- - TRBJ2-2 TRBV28 TGTGCCAGCAGTTTAGAGACAGGAGGTACGAACACCGGGGAGCTGTTTTTT CASSLETGGTNTGELFF
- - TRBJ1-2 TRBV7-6 TGTGCCAGCAGCTTACTTACGGGGGCAGCGGATGGCTACACCTTC CASSLLTGAADGYTF
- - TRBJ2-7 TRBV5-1 TGCGCCAGCAGGTTAGTACCAGGGTCCTACGAGCAGTACTTC CASRLVPGSYEQYF
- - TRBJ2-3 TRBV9 TGTGCCAGCAGCGCCTGGGGAGGAATAGATACGCAGTATTTT CASSAWGGIDTQYF
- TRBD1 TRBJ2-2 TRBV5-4 TGTGCCAGCAGCTCGCCGACAGGGAGTATCGGGGAGCTGTTTTTT CASSSPTGSIGELFF
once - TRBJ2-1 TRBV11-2 TGTGCCAGCAGCTTAGTATCTAGCATCTTGAATGAGCAGTTCTTC CASSLVSSILNEQFF
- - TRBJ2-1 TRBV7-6 TGTGCCAGCAGCTTAGATGGCAGGGCTGAGCAGTTCTTC CASSLDGRAEQFF
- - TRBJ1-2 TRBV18 TGTGCCAGCTCAACTTTCTGGCCCAGGAGAATTGATGGCTATGGCTACACCTTC CASSTFWPRRIDGYGYTF
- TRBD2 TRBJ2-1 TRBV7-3 TGTGCCAGCAGCTTAATAGCGGGAGAAAACAATGAGCAGTTCTTC CASSLIAGENNEQFF
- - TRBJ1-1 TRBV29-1 TGCAGCGTCGCCGGGGCAGAGAACACTGAAGCTTTCTTT CSVAGAENTEAFF
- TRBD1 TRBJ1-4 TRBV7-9 TGTGCCAGCAGCTCTGCAACGACAGGGCGAGTTGAAAAACTGTTTTTT CASSSATTGRVEKLFF
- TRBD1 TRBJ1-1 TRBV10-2 TGCGCCAGCATCGACAGGGAAGAAGCTTTCTTT CASIDREEAFF
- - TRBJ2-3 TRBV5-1 TGCGCCAGCAGCTTCACTCTAGGCACAGATACGCAGTATTTT CASSFTLGTDTQYF
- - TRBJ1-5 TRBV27 TGTGCCAGCAGTTTATGGGGGGTTCAGCCCCAGCATTTT CASSLWGVQPQHF
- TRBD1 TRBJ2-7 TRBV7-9 TGTGCCAGCAGCTTTCGAGACAGGGCCTACGAGCAGTACTTC CASSFRDRAYEQYF
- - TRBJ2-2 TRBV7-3 TGTGCCAGCAGCTTAACTGGACAGAGAACGAACACCGGGGAGCTGTTTTTT CASSLTGQRTNTGELFF
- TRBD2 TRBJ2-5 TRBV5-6 TGTGCCAGCAGCTTATTTGCTAGCGGGGAGAGCCAAGAGACCCAGTACTTC CASSLFASGESQETQYF
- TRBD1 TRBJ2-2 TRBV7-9 TGTGCCAGCAGCTCAGGAAATAGGGACAGGGGGCTCGCCGGGGAGCTGTTTTTT CASSSGNRDRGLAGELFF
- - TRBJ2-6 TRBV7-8 TGTGCCAGCAGCTCGACTAACAGGGTCTCTGGGGCCAACGTCCTGACTTTC CASSSTNRVSGANVLTF
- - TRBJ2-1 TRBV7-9 TGTGCCAGCAGCTTAGAACGGGCTGAGCAGTTCTTC CASSLERAEQFF
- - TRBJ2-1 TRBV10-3 TGTGCCATCGGCCCGGCGGCTGAGCAGTTCTTC CAIGPAAEQFF
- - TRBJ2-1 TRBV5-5 TGTGCCAGCAGCCCCGACGGATACAATGAGCAGTTCTTC CASSPDGYNEQFF
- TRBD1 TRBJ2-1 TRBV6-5 TGTGCCAGCAGTTACGACAGGGCTGATGAGCAGTTCTTC CASSYDRADEQFF
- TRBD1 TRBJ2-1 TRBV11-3 TGTGCCAGCAGCCCCGGGACAGGCTCCTACAATGAGCAGTTCTTC CASSPGTGSYNEQFF
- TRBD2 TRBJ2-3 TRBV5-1 TGCGCCAGCCGGATCCTTGCGGGAGGGCCGGCAGATACGCAGTATTTT CASRILAGGPADTQYF
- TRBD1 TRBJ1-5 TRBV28 TGTGCCAGCGAGGGGACAGGGACGTTGCAGCCCCAGCATTTT CASEGTGTLQPQHF
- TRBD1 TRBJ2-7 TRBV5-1 TGCGCCAGCAGCTCGGGACAGGGACCCTACGAGCAGTACTTC CASSSGQGPYEQYF